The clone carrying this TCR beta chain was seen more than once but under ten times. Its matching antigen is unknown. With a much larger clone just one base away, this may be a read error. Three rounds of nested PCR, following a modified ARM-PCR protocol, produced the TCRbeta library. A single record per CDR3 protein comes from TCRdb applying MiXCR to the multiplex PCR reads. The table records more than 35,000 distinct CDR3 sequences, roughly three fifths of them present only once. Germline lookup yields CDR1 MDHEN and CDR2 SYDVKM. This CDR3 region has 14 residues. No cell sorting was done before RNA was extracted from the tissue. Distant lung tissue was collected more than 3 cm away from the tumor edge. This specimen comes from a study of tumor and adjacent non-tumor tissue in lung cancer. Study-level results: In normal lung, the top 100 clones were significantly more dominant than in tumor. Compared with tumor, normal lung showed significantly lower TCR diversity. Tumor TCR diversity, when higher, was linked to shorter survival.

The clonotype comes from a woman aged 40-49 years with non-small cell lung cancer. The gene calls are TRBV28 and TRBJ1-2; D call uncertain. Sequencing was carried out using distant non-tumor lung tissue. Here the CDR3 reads CASFHQGRAYGYAF. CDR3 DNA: TGTGCCAGCTTTCACCAAGGTCGGGCCTATGGCTACGCCTTC.